This T cell receptor (beta chain) was captured by sequencing in a study of T cell changes during pregnancy in multiple sclerosis. Germline V lookup: CDR1 MNHNY, CDR2 SVGAGI (reference sequence). There are 12 residues in the CDR3. The germline V and J ends were trimmed by 8 bases and 6 bases, with 11 bases remaining between them. Sequencing was performed with immunoSEQ multiplex PCR; in TCRdb, only in-frame clones are kept and a portion is missing. The sample comprises 45,000 to 60,000 clones, roughly 93% of which are singletons, and about 1.9% rests with the top ten. The sample was peripheral blood, taken in the second trimester of pregnancy. This TCR was sampled from a female donor with multiple sclerosis, enrolled in a pregnancy study. The chain carries TRBV6-6 and TRBJ1-5; TRBD1 is a possible D gene (6 bases). The CDR3: CASVGAGQPQHF. CDR3 coding DNA: TGTGCCAGCGTGGGGGCCGGTCAGCCCCAGCATTTT.